These 8 T cell receptor beta chains share one sample of origin, sequenced in a study of blood T cell repertoires in COVID-19. Profiled with immunoSEQ multiplex PCR; TCRdb holds only in-frame clones, not every one. This sample has around 99,000 clones; 80% occur once, and the top ten carry roughly 8.4%. The sequencing sample was made of peripheral blood. The origin of the receptors is a man aged 50 to 59 who had recovered from COVID-19.

This chain joins TRBV2 and TRBJ1-2; 9 positions agree with TRBD1. V lost 8 bases and J lost 4; bases outside the gene matches: 11. This CDR3 has 15 amino acids. Germline V lookup: CDR1 SNHLY, CDR2 FYNNEI. The chain's CDR3 is CASRGGTGLRYGYTF. The CDR3 nucleotides are TGTGCCAGCCGCGGAGGGACAGGGCTACGCTATGGCTACACCTTC.

The chain combines TRBV2 with TRBJ2-7, with 7 nucleotides matching TRBD2. V dropped 3 bases and J dropped 4; count of bases not matched to a gene: 6. Looked up from germline, CDR1 is SNHLY and CDR2 is FYNNEI. This CDR3 is built from 14 residues. CDR3 residues: CASSDMGGPYEQYF. As DNA, the CDR3 is TGTGCCAGCAGTGATATGGGAGGGCCGTACGAGCAGTACTTC.

The chain employs TRBV30 and TRBJ2-5; D is perhaps TRBD1 (5 bases). Germline V gene sequence: CDR1 GTSNPN, CDR2 SVGIG (reference sequence). The length of the CDR3 is 15 residues. Trimming pared 0 bases from V and 0 bases from J, leaving 11 bases between. CDR3 bases: TGTGCCTGGAGTGTACGACAGTCGTACCAAGAGACCCAGTACTTC. Translated: CAWSVRQSYQETQYF.

The chain recombines TRBV6-5 with TRBJ1-6, with D possibly being TRBD1 (5 bases). V lost 0 bases to trimming and J lost 8 bases, with 14 bases between them. This CDR3 is 16 amino acids long. The V gene's germline CDR1 is MNHEY and CDR2 SVGAGI. The CDR3 reads CASSYSQGGRDSPLHF. The DNA of the CDR3 is TGTGCCAGCAGTTACTCCCAGGGAGGGCGGGATTCACCCCTCCACTTT.

The CDR3 DNA reads as TGCGCCAGCAGCCTAGACGTCTTAGCGGGACCGGGCACAGATACGCAGTATTTT. This encodes CASSLDVLAGPGTDTQYF. The chain uses TRBV4-1 and TRBJ2-3, with 8 bases lining up with TRBD2. The CDR3 contains 18 residues. V shed 4 bases, J shed 1 base, and the junction held 13 bases outside the gene matches. CDR1 is MGHRA and CDR2 is YSYEKL in the germline V gene.

The chain's CDR3 is CASTFDEDSGITYEQYF. DNA of the CDR3: TGTGCCAGCACTTTCGACGAGGACAGCGGTATAACCTACGAGCAGTACTTC. This chain connects TRBV6-8 to TRBJ2-7; D perhaps matches TRBD1 (6 bases). The length of the CDR3 is 17 residues. Trimming pared 7 bases from V and 2 bases from J, leaving 24 bases between. The germline V gene has CDR1 MNHGY and CDR2 SAAAGT.

This clone was recorded only once. The chain uses TRBV5-3 and TRBJ1-2; TRBD1 agrees at 7 bases. TRBV5-3 belongs to the ORF category, with a function that is uncertain. The CDR3 contains 13 residues. The V gene end was trimmed by 3 bases and the J gene end by 3 bases; junction bases not matched to a gene: 2. The chain's CDR3 is CARSSGQDYGYTF. The CDR3 DNA is TGTGCCAGAAGCTCCGGACAGGACTATGGCTACACCTTC.

Comments on this clone: Mismatch with germline at one junction end may stem from a read error. The chain uses TRBV3-1 (or the pseudogene TRBV3-2) and TRBJ2-2, with D perhaps matching TRBD2 (5 bases). Germline V gene data show CDR1 as LGHDT and CDR2 as YNNKEL (reference sequence). This CDR3 is 15 amino acids long. DNA of the CDR3: TGTGCCAGCAGCTCAGGAGGCGCGAAGACCGGGGAGCTGTTTTTT. Translating it yields CASSSGGAKTGELFF.